These T cell receptor beta chains were read from a single sample in a study of shared clonotypes between healthy human individuals. TCRdb's copy holds only in-frame clones and misses some; the assay was immunoSEQ multiplex PCR. The sample yields about 650,000 clones, roughly 95% seen once. The source material was naive CD8+ T cells sorted from blood. The receptor source for this set is a woman aged 25 to 39 in good health. CDR3s include the opening cysteine and the closing phenylalanine or tryptophan. A D gene is named only where the DNA matches it firmly.

>TRBJ1-5|NA|TRBV13
CASSSDGQPQHF
>TRBJ2-1|NA|TRBV19
CASSRGYYNEQFF
>TRBJ2-7|NA|TRBV27
CASSYLGGVQYF
>TRBJ2-5|NA|TRBV7-9
CASSLEQANGAQYF
>TRBJ1-5|NA|TRBV7-8
CASSSRAVQPQHF
>TRBJ2-7|TRBD1|TRBV13
CASSLGDRASYEQYF
>TRBJ1-5|TRBD1|TRBV5-5
CASSLYRDSYNQPQHF
>TRBJ1-2|TRBD1|TRBV28
CASSPIPPGQGGGGYTF
>TRBJ2-1|TRBD2|TRBV4-1
CASSPFTSGYNEQFF
>TRBJ1-5|TRBD1|TRBV27
CASGHRGENQPQHF
>TRBJ1-1|NA|TRBV19
CASMGLGTEAFF